This T cell receptor beta chain comes out of a study of molecular identifiers for immune sequencing clone quantification. Turning to this clonotype: A read error is possible here, since a much larger clone lies one base away.

Trimming took 3 bases from V and 3 from J; bases not matched to a gene: 9. This CDR3 is 16 amino acids long. Germline values: CDR1 SGHTA, CDR2 FQGTGA. Each CDR3 protein gets one entry after TCRdb re-called the PCR reads with MiXCR. The sample includes about 640,000 distinct CDR3 sequences, just under 20% seen only once; the top ten take around 0.9%. Sequenced input: naive CD8+ T cells from blood, with Jurkat cell RNA spiked in. This sample's subset: FACS-sorted CD8+CD4-CCR7+CD45RA+ naive T cells. This sequence was found in a human donor in good health. Some libraries in this study had Jurkat cell RNA spiked in. The chain employs TRBV7-3 and TRBJ2-3, with TRBD2 identical over 7 bases. As DNA, the CDR3 is TGTGCCAGCAGCTTGGGCGGGGAGGGCCCAACAGATACGCAGTATTTT. Protein: CASSLGGEGPTDTQYF.